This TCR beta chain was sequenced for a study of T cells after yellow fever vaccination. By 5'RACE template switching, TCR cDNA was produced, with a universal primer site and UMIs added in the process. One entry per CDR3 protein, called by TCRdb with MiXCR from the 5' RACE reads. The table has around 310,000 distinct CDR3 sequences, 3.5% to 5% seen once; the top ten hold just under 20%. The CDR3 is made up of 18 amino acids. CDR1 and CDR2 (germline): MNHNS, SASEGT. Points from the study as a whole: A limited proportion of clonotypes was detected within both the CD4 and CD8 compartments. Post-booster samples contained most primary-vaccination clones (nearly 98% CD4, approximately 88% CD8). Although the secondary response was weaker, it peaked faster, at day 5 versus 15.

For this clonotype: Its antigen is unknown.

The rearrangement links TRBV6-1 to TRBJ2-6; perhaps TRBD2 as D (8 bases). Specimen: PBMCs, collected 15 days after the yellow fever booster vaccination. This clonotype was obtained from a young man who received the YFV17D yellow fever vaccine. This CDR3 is CAGAGTAGADSGANVLTF. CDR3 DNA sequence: TGTGCAGGGGCGGGGACAGCGGGGGCAGACTCTGGGGCCAACGTCCTGACTTTC.